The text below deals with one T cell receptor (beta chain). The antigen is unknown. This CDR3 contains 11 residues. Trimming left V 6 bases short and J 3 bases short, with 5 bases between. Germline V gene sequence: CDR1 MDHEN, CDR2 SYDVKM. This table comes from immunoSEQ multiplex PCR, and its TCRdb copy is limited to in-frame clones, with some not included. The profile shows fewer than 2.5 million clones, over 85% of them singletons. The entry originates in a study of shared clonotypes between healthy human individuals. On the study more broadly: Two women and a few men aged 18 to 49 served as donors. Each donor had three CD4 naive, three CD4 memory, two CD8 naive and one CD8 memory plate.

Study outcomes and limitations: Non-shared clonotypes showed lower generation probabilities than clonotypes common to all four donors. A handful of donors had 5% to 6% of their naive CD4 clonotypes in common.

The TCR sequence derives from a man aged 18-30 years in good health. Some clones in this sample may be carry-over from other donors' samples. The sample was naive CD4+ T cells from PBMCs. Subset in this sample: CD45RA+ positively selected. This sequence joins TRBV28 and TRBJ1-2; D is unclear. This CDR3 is CASSTHYGYTF. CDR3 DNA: TGTGCCAGCAGCACCCACTATGGCTACACCTTC.